Sequencing of this TCR beta chain was carried out in a study of T cell repertoires in cytomegalovirus infection. Overall study context: It can be stated that public TCR beta signatures indicated CMV infection as well as a matching HLA type.

This clonotype has only a few counts. Its antigen is undetermined. Study observations and caveats: The cumulative frequency of public TCR beta families distinguished individuals who carried CMV together with the relevant HLA.

TCRdb analysed the reads with MiXCR anew, one entry per CDR3 protein. The data show 830,000 or so distinct CDR3 sequences, approximately 32% seen once. Per the germline V gene, CDR1 is MGHRA and CDR2 is YSYEKL. V dropped 2 bases and J dropped 5 bases, with 12 bases sitting between them. CDR3 length: 14 residues. This chain connects TRBV4-1 to TRBJ2-5; D is perhaps TRBD2 (5 bases). The TCR originated in a human donor in good health (CMV status not recorded). Some clones in this sample may be carry-over from other donors' samples. Sequencing was performed on cultured CD8+ T cells from PBMCs, taken from culture after CMV antigen stimulation. CDR3 amino acids: CASSQPGLVETQYF. The DNA of the CDR3 is TGCGCCAGCAGCCAACCAGGACTTGTTGAGACCCAGTACTTC.